The 3 T cell receptor beta chains below come from one sample, sequenced in a study of blood T cells in healthy people across ages. Then a second PCR, running roughly 6 to 11 cycles, was carried out with a sample-barcoded 5' primer and a J-beta primer mix. TCRdb ran MiXCR on the 5' RACE reads and lists one entry per CDR3 protein. This table holds more than 650,000 distinct CDR3 sequences, about 24% found once. Sequencing input: blood. The receptors derive from a man between 70 and 80 years old in good health.

The V and J genes are TRBV11-3 and TRBJ1-4; D gene uncertain. Germline CDR1 is SGHNT and CDR2 is YENEEA. The length of the CDR3 is 14 residues. Trimming left V 1 base short and J 4 bases short, with 7 bases between. The CDR3, as DNA: TGTGCCAGCAGCTTAGGGCCGTTTAATGAAAAACTGTTTTTT. Amino acids: CASSLGPFNEKLFF.

This clonotype was picked up many times. J is TRBJ2-7 and V is TRBV7-8; a possible D gene is TRBD1 (5 bases). The CDR3 extends over 14 amino acids. V gave up 2 bases and J gave up 0 bases, with 8 bases separating them. In germline, CDR1 is SGHVS, CDR2 FQNEAQ. DNA for the CDR3: TGTGCCAGCAGCTTACAGGGATTCTCCTACGAGCAGTACTTC. This codes for CASSLQGFSYEQYF.

In this sample, this clonotype turned up a few times. V is TRBV30 and J is TRBJ2-1; tentatively, D is TRBD2 (6 bases). Germline V gives CDR1 GTSNPN, CDR2 SVGIG (reference sequence). Trimming pared 1 base from V and 6 bases from J, leaving 13 bases between. The CDR3 totals 14 residues. The CDR3 DNA reads as TGTGCCTGGAGTGACGGTCGGGGGATCAATGAGCAGTTCTTC. It translates to CAWSDGRGINEQFF.